The rows below give T cell receptor beta chains drawn from one sample of a study of cytomegalovirus exposure and HLA in healthy donors. TCRdb's copy holds only in-frame clones and misses some; the assay was immunoSEQ multiplex PCR. Among some 130,000 clones, about 85% were seen once, and the ten largest hold about 7%. The sample comprised PBMCs. Receptors were obtained from a woman aged 25-40 years in good health and CMV-seropositive. The CDR3 runs from the conserved cysteine through the conserved F or W. A D gene is named only where the DNA matches it firmly. Clone size appears in some rows only: once, few, many, or a class for an expanded clone.

TRBV27	NA	14	NA	TRBJ1-2	CASSLTQPNYGYTF	TGTGCCAGCAGTTTGACACAGCCTAACTATGGCTACACCTTC
TRBV5-4	NA	14	TRBD2	TRBJ2-7	CASSLSSGPYEQYF	TGTGCCAGCAGCTTGTCTAGCGGTCCCTACGAGCAGTACTTC
TRBV7-2	NA	13	NA	TRBJ1-6	CASSLEGNSPLHF	TGTGCCAGCAGCTTAGAGGGGAATTCACCCCTCCACTTT
TRBV7-6	NA	13	NA	TRBJ2-1	CASSLGGWDEQFF	TGTGCCAGCAGCTTAGGAGGGTGGGATGAGCAGTTCTTC
TRBV4-1	NA	15	TRBD2	TRBJ2-1	CASSQLAGVSYEQFF	TGCGCCAGCAGCCAACTAGCGGGGGTTAGTTATGAGCAGTTCTTC
TRBV5-5	few	14	NA	TRBJ1-2	CASSLTTGPYGYTF	TGTGCCAGCAGCTTGACGACAGGCCCCTATGGCTACACCTTC
TRBV11-2	once	16	TRBD2	TRBJ2-7	CASRSRVAGSSYEQYF	TGTGCCAGCAGGTCCCGGGTAGCGGGGAGCTCCTACGAGCAGTACTTC
TRBV29-1	NA	12	TRBD1	TRBJ2-7	CSVLGQSGEQYF	TGCAGCGTGCTGGGACAGTCGGGCGAGCAGTACTTC
TRBV23-1	NA	16	NA	TRBJ1-1	CASSRPAAVRNTEAFF	TGCGCCAGCAGTCGCCCCGCCGCCGTCAGGAACACTGAAGCTTTCTTT
TRBV15	NA	14	NA	TRBJ1-3	CATSGSQEGNTIYF	TGTGCCACCAGCGGGTCACAGGAGGGAAACACCATATATTTT
TRBV7-6	NA	17	NA	TRBJ2-5	CASSLGAGFGVQETQYF	TGTGCCAGCAGCTTAGGGGCGGGTTTTGGGGTACAAGAGACCCAGTACTTC
TRBV2	NA	13	NA	TRBJ1-1	CASSDRVNTEAFF	TGTGCCAGCAGTGACAGGGTGAACACTGAAGCTTTCTTT
TRBV9	NA	18	TRBD1	TRBJ1-4	CASSPGTGALVGNEKLFF	TGTGCCAGCAGCCCAGGGACAGGGGCGCTAGTAGGTAATGAAAAACTGTTTTTT
TRBV11-2	few	17	TRBD1	TRBJ1-1	CASSLENRGLGSTEAFF	TGTGCCAGCAGCTTAGAGAACAGGGGGCTTGGTAGCACTGAAGCTTTCTTT
TRBV27	NA	14	TRBD2	TRBJ2-7	CASRRLAGPGEQYF	TGTGCCAGCAGAAGGCTAGCGGGACCTGGCGAGCAGTACTTC
TRBV25-1	once	11	NA	TRBJ2-7	CASSDYEEQYF	TGTGCCAGCAGTGACTACGAGGAGCAGTACTTC
TRBV7-9	few	13	TRBD1	TRBJ2-1	CASSFGTGGEQFF	TGTGCCAGCAGCTTCGGGACAGGGGGCGAGCAGTTCTTC
TRBV6-6	few	13	NA	TRBJ1-1	CASKGGAYTEAFF	TGTGCCAGCAAAGGAGGGGCTTACACTGAAGCTTTCTTT
TRBV30	NA	14	TRBD1	TRBJ2-3	CAWSGGQLTDTQYF	TGTGCCTGGAGTGGGGGACAGCTCACAGATACGCAGTATTTT
TRBV19	NA	16	TRBD2	TRBJ2-7	CASSIRGGDTSYEQYF	TGTGCCAGTAGTATACGGGGGGGGGACACCTCCTACGAGCAGTACTTC
TRBV9	NA	13	NA	TRBJ2-1	CASSPGTPDEQFF	TGTGCCAGCAGCCCCGGGACTCCGGATGAGCAGTTCTTC
TRBV7-6	NA	16	TRBD2	TRBJ2-2	CASSLRLAGDTGELFF	TGTGCCAGCAGCTTACGACTAGCGGGGGACACCGGGGAGCTGTTTTTT
TRBV5-1	NA	14	NA	TRBJ2-2	CASSLASIGGELFF	TGCGCCAGCAGCTTAGCGAGTATAGGCGGGGAGCTGTTTTTT
TRBV5-6	NA	15	NA	TRBJ1-3	CASSFSPGTGNTIYF	TGTGCCAGCAGCTTCTCCCCAGGGACTGGAAACACCATATATTTT
TRBV5-1	NA	13	TRBD1	TRBJ2-3	CASSIDRGDTQYF	TGCGCCAGCAGCATCGACAGGGGTGATACGCAGTATTTT
TRBV7-9	once	12	NA	TRBJ1-1	CASSSRGDTTFF	TGTGCCAGCAGCTCCCGGGGGGACACAACTTTCTTT
TRBV7-9	once	12	TRBD1	TRBJ2-7	CSSSSRDREQYF	TGTTCCAGCAGTAGCCGGGACAGGGAGCAGTACTTC
TRBV9	NA	15	NA	TRBJ2-7	CASSVGQIASYEQYF	TGTGCCAGCAGCGTAGGACAGATAGCCTCCTACGAGCAGTACTTC
TRBV4-2	NA	14	NA	TRBJ1-5	CASSQDYSNQPQHF	TGTGCCAGCAGCCAAGATTATAGCAATCAGCCCCAGCATTTT
TRBV5-4	NA	16	TRBD2	TRBJ2-5	CASSFGASGGGETQYF	TGTGCCAGCAGCTTTGGGGCTAGCGGGGGCGGAGAGACCCAGTACTTC
TRBV4-1	NA	17	TRBD1	TRBJ2-3	CASSLTPLTGTTDTQYF	TGCGCCAGCAGCCTTACTCCCCTGACAGGGACCACAGATACGCAGTATTTT
TRBV7-9	NA	19	TRBD2	TRBJ2-1	CASSPGASGRRIRYNEQFF	TGTGCCAGCAGCCCAGGGGCCAGCGGGAGGCGCATTCGATACAATGAGCAGTTCTTC
TRBV18	NA	15	TRBD1	TRBJ2-2	CASSPRTGGTGELFF	TGTGCCAGCTCACCGCGGACAGGGGGAACCGGGGAGCTGTTTTTT
TRBV5-1	NA	13	NA	TRBJ2-2	CASSLALTGELFF	TGCGCCAGCAGCTTGGCCCTCACCGGGGAGCTGTTTTTT
TRBV30	NA	14	TRBD2	TRBJ2-2	CAWSGTSEAGELFF	TGTGCCTGGAGTGGGACTAGCGAGGCCGGGGAGCTGTTTTTT
TRBV2	NA	14	TRBD1	TRBJ1-1	CASLLDRGLTEAFF	TGTGCCAGTCTCCTGGACAGGGGGCTTACTGAAGCTTTCTTT
TRBV14	NA	17	NA	TRBJ2-7	CASSQVGRALGANEQYF	TGTGCCAGCAGCCAAGTCGGCAGGGCCCTTGGAGCAAACGAGCAGTACTTC
TRBV18	once	16	NA	TRBJ1-1	CASSQTYRESNTEAFF	TGTGCCAGCTCACAGACCTACAGGGAGTCGAACACTGAAGCTTTCTTT
TRBV29-1	NA	18	TRBD1	TRBJ1-3	CSVEMGQGDTSSGNTIYF	TGCAGCGTTGAGATGGGACAGGGGGACACCTCCTCTGGAAACACCATATATTTT
TRBV28	NA	14	NA	TRBJ1-1	CASTIYPESTEAFF	TGTGCCAGCACTATTTACCCGGAGAGCACTGAAGCTTTCTTT
TRBV30	once	14	NA	TRBJ1-3	CAWSVAVSGNTIYF	TGTGCCTGGAGTGTTGCGGTCTCTGGAAACACCATATATTTT
TRBV18	NA	14	TRBD1	TRBJ1-1	CASSPTGQGTEAFF	TGTGCCAGCTCTCCTACGGGACAGGGCACTGAAGCTTTCTTT
TRBV28	NA	16	TRBD2	TRBJ2-1	CASSLVLAGVGDEQFF	TGTGCCAGCAGTTTAGTACTAGCGGGAGTGGGCGATGAGCAGTTCTTC
TRBV5-1	NA	15	NA	TRBJ2-3	CASSLTGHLTDTQYF	TGCGCCAGCAGCTTGACGGGACATCTCACAGATACGCAGTATTTT
TRBV5-1	NA	15	NA	TRBJ2-3	CASSFGSGGGDAQYF	TGCGCCAGCAGCTTTGGGTCGGGGGGCGGGGATGCGCAGTATTTT
TRBV30	NA	15	TRBD1	TRBJ1-5	CAWSPRTGGVEPQHF	TGTGCCTGGAGTCCCAGGACAGGGGGCGTTGAGCCCCAGCATTTT
TRBV28	NA	13	NA	TRBJ2-7	CASSTREPVEQYF	TGTGCCAGCAGTACCCGGGAGCCGGTCGAGCAGTACTTC
TRBV5-1	NA	15	NA	TRBJ2-1	CASSVGLAAYNEQFF	TGCGCCAGCAGCGTCGGGTTAGCGGCCTACAATGAGCAGTTCTTC
TRBV5-6	NA	13	NA	TRBJ1-2	CASSQEAGGGYTF	TGTGCCAGCAGCCAGGAGGCCGGAGGCGGCTACACCTTC
TRBV5-1	NA	12	NA	TRBJ2-7	CASSSSGYEQYF	TGCGCCAGCAGCTCCTCGGGCTACGAGCAGTACTTC
TRBV7-3	NA	18	TRBD1	TRBJ2-3	CASSLRPMTGGVTDTQYF	TGTGCCAGCAGCTTGCGGCCTATGACAGGGGGAGTCACAGATACGCAGTATTTT
TRBV2	NA	14	TRBD1	TRBJ1-4	CASSELGQNEKLFF	TGTGCCAGCAGTGAATTGGGACAGAACGAAAAACTGTTTTTT
TRBV18	NA	14	TRBD1	TRBJ1-2	CASSLGQGNYGYTF	TGTGCCAGCTCACTTGGACAGGGAAACTATGGCTACACCTTC
TRBV6-5	NA	13	NA	TRBJ2-1	CASSSGKGNEQFF	TGTGCCAGCAGTAGCGGCAAAGGGAATGAGCAGTTCTTC
TRBV6-5	NA	14	TRBD1	TRBJ1-5	CASSVGQGHQPQHF	TGTGCCAGCAGTGTAGGACAGGGGCATCAGCCCCAGCATTTT